This T cell receptor (beta chain) was documented in a study of blood T cells in healthy people across ages. Sample-barcoded 5' priming and a J-beta primer mix drove a second PCR of roughly 6 to 12 cycles. TCRdb processed the 5' RACE reads anew with MiXCR; each CDR3 protein has one entry. The sample lists around 990,000 distinct CDR3 sequences; more than 30% were seen once. This clonotype was found a few times. The CDR3 covers 15 residues. CDR1 and CDR2 (germline): SNHLY, FYNNEI. V lost 6 bases, J lost 0 bases, and 12 bases lay in between. The material sequenced was blood. The source is a young man in good health. The genes are TRBV2 and TRBJ1-5; unclear D gene. The chain's CDR3 is CASSVQVYSNQPQHF. CDR3 nucleotides: TGTGCCAGCAGCGTCCAGGTGTATAGCAATCAGCCCCAGCATTTT.